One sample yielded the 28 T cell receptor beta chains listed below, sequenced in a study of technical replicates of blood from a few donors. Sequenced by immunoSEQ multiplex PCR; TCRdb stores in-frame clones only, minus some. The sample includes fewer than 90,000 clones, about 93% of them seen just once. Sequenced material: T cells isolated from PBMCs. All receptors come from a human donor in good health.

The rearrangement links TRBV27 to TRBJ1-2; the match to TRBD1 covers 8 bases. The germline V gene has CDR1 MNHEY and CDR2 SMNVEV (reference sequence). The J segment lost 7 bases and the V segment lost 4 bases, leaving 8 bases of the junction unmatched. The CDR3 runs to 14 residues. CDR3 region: CASSWSTGDFGYTF. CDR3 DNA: TGTGCCAGCAGTTGGTCGACAGGGGATTTTGGCTACACCTTC.

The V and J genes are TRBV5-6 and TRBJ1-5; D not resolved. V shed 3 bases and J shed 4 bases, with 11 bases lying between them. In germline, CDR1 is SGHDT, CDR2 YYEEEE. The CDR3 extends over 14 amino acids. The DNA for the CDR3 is TGTGCCAGCAGCTGGCGGGGTTTTAATCAGCCCCAGCATTTT. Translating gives CASSWRGFNQPQHF.

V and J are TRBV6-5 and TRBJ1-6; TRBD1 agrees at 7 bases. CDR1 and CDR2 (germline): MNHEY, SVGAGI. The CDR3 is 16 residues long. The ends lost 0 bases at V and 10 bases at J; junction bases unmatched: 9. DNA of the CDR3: TGTGCCAGCAGTTACTCGGGGAGACAGGGCTACTCACCCCTCCACTTT. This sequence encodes CASSYSGRQGYSPLHF.

The CDR3 DNA reads as TGTGCCAGCAGTTTTTCAGGGGCCATCAATGAGCAGTTCTTC. Its translation: CASSFSGAINEQFF. J is TRBJ2-1 and V is TRBV28; tentative D call: TRBD1 (6 bases). The V gene lost 3 bases and the J gene lost 6 bases, with 12 bases spanning the gap. CDR1 is MDHEN, CDR2 SYDVKM, per germline. CDR3 length: 14 amino acids.

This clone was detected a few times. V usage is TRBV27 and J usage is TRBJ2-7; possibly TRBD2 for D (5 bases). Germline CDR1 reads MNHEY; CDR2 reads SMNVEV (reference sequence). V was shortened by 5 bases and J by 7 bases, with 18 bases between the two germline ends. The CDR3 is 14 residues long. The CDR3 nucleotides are TGTGCCAGCAGTGGTTCTAGGTCATGGGAGGAGCAGTACTTC. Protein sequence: CASSGSRSWEEQYF.

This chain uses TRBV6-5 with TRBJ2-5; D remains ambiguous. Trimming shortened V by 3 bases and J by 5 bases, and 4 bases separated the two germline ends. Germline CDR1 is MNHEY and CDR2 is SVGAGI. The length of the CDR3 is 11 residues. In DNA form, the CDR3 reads TGTGCCAGCAGTTATTCTGAGACCCAGTACTTC. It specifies CASSYSETQYF.

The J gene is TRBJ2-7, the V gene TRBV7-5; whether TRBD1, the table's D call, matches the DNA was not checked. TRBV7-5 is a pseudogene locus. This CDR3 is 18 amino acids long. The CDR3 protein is CVRSLARDAGQIPYEQYF. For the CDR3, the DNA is TGTGTCAGAAGCTTAGCAAGGGACGCGGGACAGATCCCCTACGAGCAGTACTTC.

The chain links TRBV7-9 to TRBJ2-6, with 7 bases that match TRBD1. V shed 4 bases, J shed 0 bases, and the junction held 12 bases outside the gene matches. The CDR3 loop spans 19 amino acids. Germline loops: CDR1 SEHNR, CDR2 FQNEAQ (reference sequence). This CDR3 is CASSSRAPTGYSGANVLTF. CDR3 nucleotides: TGTGCCAGCAGCTCCCGAGCTCCGACAGGGTACTCTGGGGCCAACGTCCTGACTTTC.

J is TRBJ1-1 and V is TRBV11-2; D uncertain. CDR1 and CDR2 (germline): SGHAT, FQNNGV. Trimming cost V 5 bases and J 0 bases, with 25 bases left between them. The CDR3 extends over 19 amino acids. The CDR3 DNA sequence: TGTGCCAGCAGCCGACATCAGGTAGCGTCGGGCAAGATGAACACTGAAGCTTTCTTT. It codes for CASSRHQVASGKMNTEAFF.

CDR3 residues: CASSSGQAVGDTIYF. The CDR3 region has the DNA TGTGCCAGCAGCTCAGGACAGGCGGTTGGGGACACCATATATTTT. This chain links TRBV5-8 with TRBJ1-3, with 7 bases lining up with TRBD1. The V gene's germline CDR1 is SGHTS and CDR2 YDEGEE. Losses at the gene ends were 3 bases for V and 8 bases for J; bases not matched to a gene: 11. The length of the CDR3 is 15 residues.

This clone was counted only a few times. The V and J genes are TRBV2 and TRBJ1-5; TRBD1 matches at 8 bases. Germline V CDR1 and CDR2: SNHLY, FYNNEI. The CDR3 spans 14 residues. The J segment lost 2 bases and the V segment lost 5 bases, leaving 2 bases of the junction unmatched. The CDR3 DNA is TGTGCCAGCAGTCCGGACAGGGGCAATCAGCCCCAGCATTTT. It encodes CASSPDRGNQPQHF.

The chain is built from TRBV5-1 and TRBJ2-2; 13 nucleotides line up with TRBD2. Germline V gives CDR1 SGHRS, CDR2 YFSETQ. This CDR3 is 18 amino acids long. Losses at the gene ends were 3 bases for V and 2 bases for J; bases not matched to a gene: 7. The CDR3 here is CASSSGLAGAPNTGELFF. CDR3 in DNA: TGCGCCAGCAGCTCCGGACTAGCGGGGGCACCAAACACCGGGGAGCTGTTTTTT.

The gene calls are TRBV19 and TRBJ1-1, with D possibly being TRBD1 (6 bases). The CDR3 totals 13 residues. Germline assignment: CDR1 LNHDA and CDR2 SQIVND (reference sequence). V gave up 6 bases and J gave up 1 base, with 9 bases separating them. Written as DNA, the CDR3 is TGTGCCAGTAGGGACAGCTCGAACACTGAAGCTTTCTTT. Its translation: CASRDSSNTEAFF.

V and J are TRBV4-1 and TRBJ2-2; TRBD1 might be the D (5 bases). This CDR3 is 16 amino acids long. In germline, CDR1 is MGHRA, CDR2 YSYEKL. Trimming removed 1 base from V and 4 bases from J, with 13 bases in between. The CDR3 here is CASSQGLQGVTGELFF. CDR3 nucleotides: TGCGCCAGCAGCCAAGGGTTACAAGGGGTCACCGGGGAGCTGTTTTTT.

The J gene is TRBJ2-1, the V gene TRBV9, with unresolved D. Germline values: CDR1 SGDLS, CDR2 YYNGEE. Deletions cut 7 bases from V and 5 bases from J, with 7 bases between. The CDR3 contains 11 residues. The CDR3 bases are TGTGCCAGCGGTAGCAACAATGAGCAGTTCTTC. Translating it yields CASGSNNEQFF.

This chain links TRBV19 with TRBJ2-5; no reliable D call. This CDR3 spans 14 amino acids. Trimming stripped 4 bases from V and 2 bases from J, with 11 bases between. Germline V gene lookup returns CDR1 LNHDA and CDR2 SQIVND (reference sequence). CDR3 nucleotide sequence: TGTGCCAGTAGTAGAGCAATGGTTCAAGAGACCCAGTACTTC. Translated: CASSRAMVQETQYF.

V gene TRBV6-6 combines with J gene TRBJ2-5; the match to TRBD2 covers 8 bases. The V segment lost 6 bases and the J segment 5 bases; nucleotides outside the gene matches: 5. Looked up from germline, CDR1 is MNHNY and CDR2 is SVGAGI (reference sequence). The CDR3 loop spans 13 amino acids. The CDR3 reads CASRSPGGETQYF. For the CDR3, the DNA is TGTGCCAGCAGGTCCCCGGGGGGGGAGACCCAGTACTTC.

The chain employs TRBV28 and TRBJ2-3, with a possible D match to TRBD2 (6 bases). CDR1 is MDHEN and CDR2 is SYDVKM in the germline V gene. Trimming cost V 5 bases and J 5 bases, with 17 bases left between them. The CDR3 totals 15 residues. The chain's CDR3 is CASSISAVGGDTQYF. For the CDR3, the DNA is TGTGCCAGCAGTATCTCTGCGGTGGGAGGAGATACGCAGTATTTT.

As DNA, the CDR3 is TGTGCCAGCAGTTTTTACGGGACTAGCATAGACAATGAGCAGTTCTTC. As protein: CASSFYGTSIDNEQFF. J is TRBJ2-1 and V is TRBV6-5, with 9 nucleotides matching TRBD2. The CDR3 is made up of 16 amino acids. Germline V CDR1 and CDR2: MNHEY, SVGAGI. V shed 4 bases, J shed 5 bases, and the junction held 9 bases outside the gene matches.

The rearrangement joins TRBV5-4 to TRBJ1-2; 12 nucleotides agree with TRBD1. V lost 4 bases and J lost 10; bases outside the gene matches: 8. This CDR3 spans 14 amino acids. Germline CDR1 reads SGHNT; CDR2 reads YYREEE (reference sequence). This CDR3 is CASSVGTGGLVYTF. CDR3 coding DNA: TGTGCCAGCAGCGTAGGGACAGGGGGCCTAGTCTACACCTTC. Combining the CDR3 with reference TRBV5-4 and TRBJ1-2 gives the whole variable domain ETGVTQSPTHLIKTRGQQVTLRCSSQSGHNTVSWYQQALGQGPQFIFQYYREEENGRGNFPPRFSGLQFPNYSSELNVNALELDDSALYLCASSVGTGGLVYTFGSGTRLTVV.

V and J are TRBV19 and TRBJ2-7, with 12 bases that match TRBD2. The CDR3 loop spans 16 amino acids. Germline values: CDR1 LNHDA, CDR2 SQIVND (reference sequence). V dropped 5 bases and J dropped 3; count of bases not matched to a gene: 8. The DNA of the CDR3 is TGTGCCAGTAGTCAGCCCCGGGGACTAGCGGGCTACGAGCAGTACTTC. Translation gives CASSQPRGLAGYEQYF. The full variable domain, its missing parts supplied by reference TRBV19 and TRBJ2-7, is DGGITQSPKYLFRKEGQNVTLSCEQNLNHDAMYWYRQDPGQGLRLIYYSQIVNDFQKGDIAEGYSVSREKKESFPLTVTSAQKNPTAFYLCASSQPRGLAGYEQYFGPGTRLTVT.

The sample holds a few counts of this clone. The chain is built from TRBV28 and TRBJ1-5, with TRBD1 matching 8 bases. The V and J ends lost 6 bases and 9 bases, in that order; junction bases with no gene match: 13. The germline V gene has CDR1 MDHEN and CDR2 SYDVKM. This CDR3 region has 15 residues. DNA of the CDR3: TGTGCCAGCAGCCGAGGACAGGGTAGATTGCCGCCCCAGCATTTT. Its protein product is CASSRGQGRLPPQHF.

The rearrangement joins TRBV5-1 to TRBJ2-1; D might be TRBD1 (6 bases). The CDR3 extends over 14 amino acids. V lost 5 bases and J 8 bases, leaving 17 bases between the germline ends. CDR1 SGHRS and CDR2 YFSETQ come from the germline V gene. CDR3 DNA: TGCGCCAGCAGGTGGCCGGGACAATCGGATGAGCAGTTCTTC. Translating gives CASRWPGQSDEQFF.

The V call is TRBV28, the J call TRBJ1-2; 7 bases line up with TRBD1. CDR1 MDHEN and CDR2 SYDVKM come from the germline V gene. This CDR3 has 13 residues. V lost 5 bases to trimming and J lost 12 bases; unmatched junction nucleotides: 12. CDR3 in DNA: TGTGCCAGCAGTCCGGGACAGCTAAACAGGAACACCTTC. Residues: CASSPGQLNRNTF.

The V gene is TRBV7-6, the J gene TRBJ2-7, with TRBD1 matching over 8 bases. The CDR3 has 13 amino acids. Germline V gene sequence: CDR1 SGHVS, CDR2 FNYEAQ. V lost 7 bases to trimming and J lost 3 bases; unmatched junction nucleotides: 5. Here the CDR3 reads CASKGGQDYEQYF. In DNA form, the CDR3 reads TGTGCCAGCAAGGGGGGACAGGACTACGAGCAGTACTTC.

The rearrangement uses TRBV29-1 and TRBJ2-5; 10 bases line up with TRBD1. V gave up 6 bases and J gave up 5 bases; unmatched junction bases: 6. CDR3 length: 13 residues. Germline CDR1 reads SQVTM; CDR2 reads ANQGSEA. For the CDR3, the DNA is TGCAGCGTCCGGGACAGGGGATTCGAGACCCAGTACTTC. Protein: CSVRDRGFETQYF.

CDR3 bases: TGTGCCAGCAGCGTTGGCCCCTACGAGCAGTACTTC. Its protein product is CASSVGPYEQYF. The V and J genes are TRBV11-3 and TRBJ2-7, with D unresolved. Trimming stripped 5 bases from V and 2 bases from J, with 7 bases between. The length of the CDR3 is 12 residues. Germline assignment: CDR1 SGHNT and CDR2 YENEEA.

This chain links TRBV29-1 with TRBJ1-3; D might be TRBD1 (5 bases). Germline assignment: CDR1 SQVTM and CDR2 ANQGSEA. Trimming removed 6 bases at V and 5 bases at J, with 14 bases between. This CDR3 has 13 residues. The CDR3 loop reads CSVPDDSRNTIYF. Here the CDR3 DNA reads TGCAGCGTCCCCGATGACAGCAGAAACACCATATATTTT.